The next 21 T cell receptor beta chains were all read from a single sample in a study of T cell responses to AZD1222 COVID-19 vaccine. The method was immunoSEQ multiplex PCR; TCRdb's version includes in-frame clones alone and lacks a portion of them. The sample yields 120,000 to 150,000 clones, 70% to 90% seen once. The input for sequencing was peripheral blood, taken on day 0 of AZD1222 vaccination. The receptors stem from an adult in good health.

The CDR3 loop reads CASSLARGGEKLFF. For the CDR3, the DNA is TGTGCCAGCAGTTTGGCCAGGGGAGGTGAAAAACTGTTTTTT. The chain carries TRBV28 and TRBJ1-4; perhaps TRBD1 as D (6 bases). Per the germline V gene, CDR1 is MDHEN and CDR2 is SYDVKM. Trimming removed 3 bases from V and 7 bases from J, with 12 bases in between. The CDR3 consists of 14 residues. The full variable domain, completed using reference TRBV28 and TRBJ1-4, is DVKVTQSSRYLVKRTGEKVFLECVQDMDHENMFWYRQDPGLGLRLIYFSYDVKMKEKGDIPEGYSVSREKKERFSLILESASTNQTSMYLCASSLARGGEKLFFGSGTQLSVL.

The chain is built from TRBV5-6 and TRBJ1-2, with D hard to call. The CDR3 runs to 14 residues. V shed 0 bases and J shed 8 bases, with 14 bases lying between them. Germline V lookup: CDR1 SGHDT, CDR2 YYEEEE. CDR3 nucleotides: TGTGCCAGCAGCTTGGGAAGGGTAATCGGGGGCTACACCTTC. Amino acid sequence: CASSLGRVIGGYTF.

DNA of the CDR3: TGTGCCATCAGTGCAAAGTGGGACACTGAAGCTTTCTTT. Residues: CAISAKWDTEAFF. The rearrangement uses TRBV10-3 and TRBJ1-1; D unclear. Germline-derived CDR1 and CDR2 are ENHRY and SYGVKD. The CDR3 consists of 13 residues. V was shortened by 4 bases and J by 3 bases, with 9 bases between the two germline ends.

This chain connects TRBV5-8 to TRBJ1-4; a possible D gene is TRBD1 (5 bases). Per germline, CDR1 SGHTS and CDR2 YDEGEE. The ends were cut back, 4 bases at V and 5 bases at J, with 18 bases in the middle. This CDR3 spans 16 amino acids. The CDR3 loop is CASSDRGHLPNEKLFF. The CDR3 nucleotides read TGTGCCAGCAGCGACCGGGGCCATCTCCCCAATGAAAAACTGTTTTTT. The full variable domain, completed using reference TRBV5-8 and TRBJ1-4, is EAGVTQSPTHLIKTRGQQATLRCSPISGHTSVYWYQQALGLGLQFLLWYDEGEERNRGNFPPRFSGRQFPNYSSELNVNALELEDSALYLCASSDRGHLPNEKLFFGSGTQLSVL.

The J gene is TRBJ2-2, the V gene TRBV6-5; D uncertain. The CDR3 runs 15 residues. Germline V gene lookup returns CDR1 MNHEY and CDR2 SVGAGI. The ends were cut back, 4 bases at V and 5 bases at J, with 14 bases in the middle. CDR3 in amino acids: CASSSSGSATGELFF. Written as DNA, the CDR3 is TGTGCCAGCAGTTCTTCTGGGTCCGCGACCGGGGAGCTGTTTTTT.

This rearrangement joins TRBV3-1 (or the pseudogene TRBV3-2) to TRBJ2-1; D gene uncertain. Trimming shortened V by 7 bases and J by 2 bases, and 3 bases separated the two germline ends. Germline V gives CDR1 LGHDT, CDR2 YNNKEL (reference sequence). This CDR3 is built from 11 residues. In nucleotides, the CDR3 is TGTGCCAGCACCGCCTACAATGAGCAGTTCTTC. Its protein is CASTAYNEQFF.

The J gene is TRBJ1-2, the V gene TRBV19; 8 bases agree with TRBD1. The CDR3 runs 14 residues. CDR1 and CDR2 (germline): LNHDA, SQIVND (reference sequence). J gave up 5 bases and V 6 bases, and 8 bases lay outside the gene matches. CDR3 nucleotides: TGTGCCAGTAGACATAGACAGGGGCCATATGGCTACACCTTC. Translation: CASRHRQGPYGYTF.

The genes are TRBV9 and TRBJ2-3; 7 bases align to TRBD1. The V and J ends lost 4 bases and 3 bases, in that order; junction bases with no gene match: 8. CDR1 is SGDLS, CDR2 YYNGEE, per germline. This CDR3 contains 15 residues. The CDR3: CASSSGQVETDTQYF. Here the CDR3 DNA reads TGTGCCAGCAGCTCTGGACAGGTAGAGACAGATACGCAGTATTTT.

The gene calls are TRBV5-4 and TRBJ2-7; D gene ambiguous. The ends were cut back, 2 bases at V and 7 bases at J, with 10 bases in the middle. The CDR3 loop spans 12 amino acids. Germline assignment: CDR1 SGHNT and CDR2 YYREEE (reference sequence). The CDR3 loop is CASSFSLGEQYF. The CDR3 DNA is TGTGCCAGCAGCTTTTCCTTGGGGGAGCAGTACTTC.

V usage is TRBV27 and J usage is TRBJ1-1; possible D gene TRBD1, 6 bases. V gave up 4 bases and J gave up 0 bases, with 15 bases separating them. The CDR3 loop spans 16 amino acids. CDR1 is MNHEY, CDR2 SMNVEV, per germline (reference sequence). This CDR3 is CASSSLRGHMNTEAFF. The CDR3 coding sequence is TGTGCCAGCAGTTCGTTACGGGGACACATGAACACTGAAGCTTTCTTT.

The chain employs TRBV2 and TRBJ2-3; D is ambiguous. This CDR3 comprises 15 residues. Germline values: CDR1 SNHLY, CDR2 FYNNEI. Trimming left V 0 bases short and J 2 bases short, with 9 bases between. As DNA, the CDR3 is TGTGCCAGCAGTGAAGCGCTTGGGAACACAGATACGCAGTATTTT. Encoded protein: CASSEALGNTDTQYF. The whole variable domain, remainder taken from reference TRBV2 and TRBJ2-3, is EPEVTQTPSHQVTQMGQEVILRCVPISNHLYFYWYRQILGQKVEFLVSFYNNEISEKSEIFDDQFSVERPDGSNFTLKIRSTKLEDSAMYFCASSEALGNTDTQYFGPGTRLTVL.

This chain joins TRBV6-5 and TRBJ2-7, with D possibly matching TRBD2 (5 bases). CDR3 length: 12 residues. Germline-derived CDR1 and CDR2 are MNHEY and SVGAGI. V was pared by 7 bases and J by 3 bases, with 10 bases between. The CDR3 protein is CASMGDGYEQYF. In DNA form, the CDR3 reads TGTGCCAGCATGGGAGACGGCTACGAGCAGTACTTC.

The CDR3 spells CASSILRATDTQYF. For the CDR3, the DNA is TGTGCCAGTAGTATCTTAAGGGCGACAGATACGCAGTATTTT. The chain employs TRBV19 and TRBJ2-3, with D unresolved. The CDR3 extends over 14 amino acids. With 3 bases removed from V and 3 bases from J, the gap between germline ends came to 10 bases. Germline lookup yields CDR1 LNHDA and CDR2 SQIVND (reference sequence). Full variable domain (remainder filled in from reference TRBV19 and TRBJ2-3): DGGITQSPKYLFRKEGQNVTLSCEQNLNHDAMYWYRQDPGQGLRLIYYSQIVNDFQKGDIAEGYSVSREKKESFPLTVTSAQKNPTAFYLCASSILRATDTQYFGPGTRLTVL.

The chain has TRBV7-2 and TRBJ2-3; D ambiguous. Germline values: CDR1 SGHTA, CDR2 FQGNSA. The CDR3 loop spans 17 amino acids. V gave up 5 bases and J gave up 1 base, with 19 bases separating them. The CDR3 sequence: CASSLKSRPLGTDTQYF. The DNA for the CDR3 is TGTGCCAGCAGCCTCAAGAGTCGCCCCCTCGGCACAGATACGCAGTATTTT.

The chain combines TRBV6-6 with TRBJ2-2, with 9 bases fitting TRBD1. The germline V gene encodes CDR1 MNHNY and CDR2 SVGAGI (reference sequence). CDR3 length equals 16 residues. The V segment lost 0 bases and the J segment 4 bases; nucleotides outside the gene matches: 3. In nucleotides, the CDR3 is TGTGCCAGCAGTTACTCAGGACAGGGGAGCACCGGGGAGCTGTTTTTT. Its translation: CASSYSGQGSTGELFF.

The J gene is TRBJ2-7, the V gene TRBV15; D possibly corresponds to TRBD1 (6 bases). The CDR3 spans 14 residues. Germline CDR1 reads LNHNV; CDR2 reads YYDKDF (reference sequence). Trimming cost V 0 bases and J 3 bases, with 9 bases left between them. The CDR3 DNA is TGTGCCACCAGCAGAGATTGGGACAACTACGAGCAGTACTTC. It codes for CATSRDWDNYEQYF.

This chain uses TRBV3-1 (or the pseudogene TRBV3-2) with TRBJ2-6; D ambiguous. The V and J ends lost 0 bases and 12 bases respectively, with 3 bases between them. The CDR3 is 11 amino acids. CDR1 and CDR2 from the germline V gene are LGHDT and YNNKEL (reference sequence). The CDR3 sequence: CASSQESVLTF. DNA for the CDR3: TGTGCCAGCAGCCAAGAGAGCGTCCTGACTTTC.

The chain couples TRBV7-2 to TRBJ1-1; TRBD1 matches 8 bases. The CDR3 spans 15 residues. Germline V CDR1 and CDR2: SGHTA, FQGNSA. The V and J ends lost 8 bases and 0 bases, in that order; junction bases with no gene match: 8. The CDR3 here is CASQLGGQVNTEAFF. For the CDR3, the DNA is TGTGCCAGCCAACTGGGGGGACAGGTGAACACTGAAGCTTTCTTT.

This clone was seen many times. V gene TRBV20-1 combines with J gene TRBJ2-7, with 9 bases fitting TRBD2. The J segment lost 2 bases and the V segment lost 3 bases, leaving 17 bases of the junction unmatched. The CDR3 is 18 residues long. Germline values: CDR1 DFQATT, CDR2 SNEGSKA (reference sequence). In DNA, the CDR3 is TGCAGTGCTAGTATGGGAGAGCGGGGGGCCACGAAGCCCTACGAGCAGTACTTC. Protein sequence: CSASMGERGATKPYEQYF.

V gene TRBV15 combines with J gene TRBJ1-1; D is ambiguous. Per the germline V gene, CDR1 is LNHNV and CDR2 is YYDKDF (reference sequence). The CDR3 covers 13 residues. V lost 8 bases and J lost 0, with 10 bases in between. This chain's CDR3 is CATGIFMNTEAFF. The CDR3 nucleotides are TGTGCCACCGGGATTTTTATGAACACTGAAGCTTTCTTT.

Details on this clone: The sample carries other DNA sequences with the same CDR3. The V gene is TRBV7-9, the J gene TRBJ1-1; D uncertain. V was cut by 0 bases and J by 4 bases, with 6 bases left in between. There are 13 residues in the CDR3. Germline V lookup: CDR1 SEHNR, CDR2 FQNEAQ (reference sequence). CDR3 region: CASSLATGTEAFF. DNA for the CDR3: TGTGCCAGCAGCTTAGCGACTGGCACTGAAGCTTTCTTT.